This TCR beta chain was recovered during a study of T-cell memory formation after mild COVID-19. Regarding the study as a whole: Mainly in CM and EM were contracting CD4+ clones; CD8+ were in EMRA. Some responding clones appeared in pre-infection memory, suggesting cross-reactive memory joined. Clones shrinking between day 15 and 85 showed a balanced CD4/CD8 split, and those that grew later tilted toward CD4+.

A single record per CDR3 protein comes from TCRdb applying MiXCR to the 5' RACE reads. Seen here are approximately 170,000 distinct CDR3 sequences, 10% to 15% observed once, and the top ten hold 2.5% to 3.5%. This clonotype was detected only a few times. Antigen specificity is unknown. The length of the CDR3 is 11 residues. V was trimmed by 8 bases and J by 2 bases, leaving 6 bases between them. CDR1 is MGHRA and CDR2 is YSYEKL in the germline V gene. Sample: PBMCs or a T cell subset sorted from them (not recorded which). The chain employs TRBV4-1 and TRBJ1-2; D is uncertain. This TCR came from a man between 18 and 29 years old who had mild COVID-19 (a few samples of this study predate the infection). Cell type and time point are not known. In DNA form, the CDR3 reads TGCGCCAGCGGAGGGAACTATGGCTACACCTTC. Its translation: CASGGNYGYTF.